This T cell receptor beta chain originates from a study of memory CD4+ T cells and cytomegalovirus serostatus. The repertoire was sequenced with immunoSEQ multiplex PCR; TCRdb's copy has only in-frame clones and lacks some. The sample yields more than 45,000 clones, around 80% seen once. Germline V gene lookup returns CDR1 SNHLY and CDR2 FYNNEI. Trimming took 9 bases from V and 5 from J, leaving 17 bases between them. The CDR3 runs 13 residues. Of note for this clone: The antigen remains undetermined.

The sort gate was single viable CD3+CD4+CD8-CD45RO+ cells for memory CD4+ T cells. Study-wide results and limits: About 40% of the roughly 160 known CMV-associated TCRbeta sequences appeared in CD4+ memory. A US-trained random forest predicted CMV serostatus with median AUC around 0.91.

The sequenced sample was memory CD4+ T cells from blood. The clonotype was recovered from an adult in good health and CMV-seronegative. The chain links TRBV2 to TRBJ2-7, with D maybe TRBD2 (6 bases). The CDR3 sequence: CAREGLSRDEQYF. The CDR3 DNA sequence: TGTGCCAGGGAGGGGCTTAGTCGCGACGAGCAGTACTTC.